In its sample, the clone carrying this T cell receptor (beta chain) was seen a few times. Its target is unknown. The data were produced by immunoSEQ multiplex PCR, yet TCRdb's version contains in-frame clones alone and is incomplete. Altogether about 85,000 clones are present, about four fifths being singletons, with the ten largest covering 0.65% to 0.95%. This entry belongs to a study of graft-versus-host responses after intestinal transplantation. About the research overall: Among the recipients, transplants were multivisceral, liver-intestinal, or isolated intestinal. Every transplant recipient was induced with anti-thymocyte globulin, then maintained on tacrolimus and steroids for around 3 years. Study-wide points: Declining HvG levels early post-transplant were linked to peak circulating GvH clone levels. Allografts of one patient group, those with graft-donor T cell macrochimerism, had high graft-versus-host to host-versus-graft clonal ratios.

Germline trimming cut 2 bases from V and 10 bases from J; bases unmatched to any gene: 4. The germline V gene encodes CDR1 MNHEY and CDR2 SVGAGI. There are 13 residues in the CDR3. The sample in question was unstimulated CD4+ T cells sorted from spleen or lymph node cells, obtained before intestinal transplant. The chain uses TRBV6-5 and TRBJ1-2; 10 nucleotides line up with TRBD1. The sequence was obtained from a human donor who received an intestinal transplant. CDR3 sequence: CASSYPGQGHYTF. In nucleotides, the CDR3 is TGTGCCAGCAGTTACCCGGGACAGGGGCACTACACCTTC.